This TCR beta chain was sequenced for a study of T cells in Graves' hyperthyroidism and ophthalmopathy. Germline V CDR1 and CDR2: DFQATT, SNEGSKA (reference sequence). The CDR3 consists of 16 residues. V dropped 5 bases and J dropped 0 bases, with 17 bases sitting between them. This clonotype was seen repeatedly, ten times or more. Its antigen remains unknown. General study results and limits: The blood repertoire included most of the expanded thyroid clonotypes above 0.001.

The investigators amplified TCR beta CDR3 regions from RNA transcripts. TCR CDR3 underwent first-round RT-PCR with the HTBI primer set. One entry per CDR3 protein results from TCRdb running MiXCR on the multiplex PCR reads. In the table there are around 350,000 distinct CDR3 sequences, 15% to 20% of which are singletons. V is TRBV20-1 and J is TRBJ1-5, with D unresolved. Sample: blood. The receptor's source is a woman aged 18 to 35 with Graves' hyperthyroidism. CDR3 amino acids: CSASEGSHNSNQPQHF. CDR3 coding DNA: TGCAGTGCTTCCGAGGGATCTCACAATAGCAATCAGCCCCAGCATTTT.